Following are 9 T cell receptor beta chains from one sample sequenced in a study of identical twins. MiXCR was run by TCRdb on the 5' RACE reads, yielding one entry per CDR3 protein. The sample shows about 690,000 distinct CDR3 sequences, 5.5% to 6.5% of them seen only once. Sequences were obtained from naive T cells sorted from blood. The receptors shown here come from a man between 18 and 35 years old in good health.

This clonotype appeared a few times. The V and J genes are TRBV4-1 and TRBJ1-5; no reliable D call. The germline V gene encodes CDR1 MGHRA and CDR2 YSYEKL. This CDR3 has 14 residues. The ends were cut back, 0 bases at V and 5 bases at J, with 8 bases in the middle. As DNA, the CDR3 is TGCGCCAGCAGCCAAGAAGGCGGGTATCAGCCCCAGCATTTT. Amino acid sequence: CASSQEGGYQPQHF.

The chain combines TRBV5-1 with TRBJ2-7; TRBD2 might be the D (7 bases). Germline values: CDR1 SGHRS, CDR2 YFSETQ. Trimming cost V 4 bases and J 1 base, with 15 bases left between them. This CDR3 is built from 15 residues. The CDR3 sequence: CASSPAGGQSYEQYF. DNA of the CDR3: TGCGCCAGCAGCCCGGCCGGGGGGCAGTCCTACGAGCAGTACTTC.

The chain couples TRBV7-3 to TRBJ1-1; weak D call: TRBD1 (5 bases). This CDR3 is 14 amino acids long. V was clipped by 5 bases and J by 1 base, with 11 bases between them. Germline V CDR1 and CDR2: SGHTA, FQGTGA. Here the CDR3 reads CASSPMGGNTEAFF. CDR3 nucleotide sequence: TGTGCCAGCAGCCCCATGGGGGGGAACACTGAAGCTTTCTTT.

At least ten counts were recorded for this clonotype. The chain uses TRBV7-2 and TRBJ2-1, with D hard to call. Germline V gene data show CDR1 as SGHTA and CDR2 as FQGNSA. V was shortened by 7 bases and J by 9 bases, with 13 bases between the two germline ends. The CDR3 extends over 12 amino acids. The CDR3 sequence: CASTIFAAEQFF. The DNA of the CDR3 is TGTGCCAGCACCATTTTTGCCGCTGAGCAGTTCTTC.

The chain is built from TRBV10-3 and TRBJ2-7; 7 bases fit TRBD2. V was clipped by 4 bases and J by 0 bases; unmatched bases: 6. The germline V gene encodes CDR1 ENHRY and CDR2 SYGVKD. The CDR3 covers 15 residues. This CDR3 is CAISASRDYSYEQYF. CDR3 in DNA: TGTGCCATCAGTGCCTCGAGGGACTACTCCTACGAGCAGTACTTC.

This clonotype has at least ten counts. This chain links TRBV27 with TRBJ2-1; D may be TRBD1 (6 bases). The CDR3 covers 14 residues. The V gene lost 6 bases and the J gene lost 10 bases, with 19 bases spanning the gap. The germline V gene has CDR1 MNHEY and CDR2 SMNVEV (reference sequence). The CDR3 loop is CASSQQGNLNEQFF. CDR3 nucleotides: TGTGCCAGCAGCCAACAGGGAAACCTAAACGAGCAGTTCTTC.

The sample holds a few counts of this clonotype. CDR3 region: CASSRKQSGLVANEQFF. CDR3 nucleotides: TGTGCCAGCAGCCGGAAGCAATCGGGACTAGTCGCCAATGAGCAGTTCTTC. The rearrangement joins TRBV4-2 to TRBJ2-1, with 8 bases identical to TRBD2. V shed 4 bases and J 6 bases; nucleotides not matched to a gene: 14. This CDR3 spans 17 amino acids. Germline loops: CDR1 LGHNA, CDR2 YNFKEQ.

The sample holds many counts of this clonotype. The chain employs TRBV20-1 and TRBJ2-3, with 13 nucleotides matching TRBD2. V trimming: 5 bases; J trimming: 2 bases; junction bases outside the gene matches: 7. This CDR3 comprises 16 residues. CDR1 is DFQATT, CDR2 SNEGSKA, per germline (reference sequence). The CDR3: CSARVGLAGPTDTQYF. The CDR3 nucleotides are TGCAGTGCTCGGGTGGGACTAGCGGGACCCACAGATACGCAGTATTTT.

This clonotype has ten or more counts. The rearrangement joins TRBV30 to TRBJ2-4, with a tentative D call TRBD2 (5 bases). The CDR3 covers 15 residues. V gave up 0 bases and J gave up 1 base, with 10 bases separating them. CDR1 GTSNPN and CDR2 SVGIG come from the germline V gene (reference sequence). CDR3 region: CAWSVGGSAKNIQYF. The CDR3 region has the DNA TGTGCCTGGAGTGTCGGTGGGAGCGCCAAAAACATTCAGTACTTC.